Listed below are T cell receptor beta chains from one sample, sequenced in a study of shared clonotypes between healthy human individuals. Sequenced by immunoSEQ multiplex PCR; TCRdb stores in-frame clones only, minus some. The profile covers around 2,000,000 clones, with approximately 94% appearing a single time and approximately 1.2% taken by the ten largest. The specimen was naive CD8+ T cells sorted from blood. These receptors all stem from a man between 18 and 29 years old in good health. The CDR3 runs from the conserved cysteine through the conserved F or W. The D gene is left open where the match is weak. Rows may omit the clone size; those that give it use once, few, many or a size class.

>.|TRBJ2-1|.|TRBV7-2
TGTGCCAGCAGCTGGGGGGCAGGCTACAATGAGCAGTTCTTC
CASSWGAGYNEQFF
>TRBD1|TRBJ1-5|.|TRBV28
TGTGCCAGCAGTTACCAGGGGGCTAGCAATCAGCCCCAGCATTTT
CASSYQGASNQPQHF
>.|TRBJ2-5|.|TRBV9
TGTGCCAGCAGCGTAGCGGGGACACCACACGAGGAGACCCAGTACTTC
CASSVAGTPHEETQYF
>TRBD2|TRBJ2-7|.|TRBV4-1
TGCGCCAGCAGCCAAGATAGACTAGCGGGATACGAGCAGTACTTC
CASSQDRLAGYEQYF
>TRBD1|TRBJ1-6|.|TRBV6-1
TGTGCCAGCAGTGAAGTTTATACAGGGGCGTCCTATAATTCACCCCTCCACTTT
CASSEVYTGASYNSPLHF
>.|TRBJ2-7|once|TRBV4-3
TGCGCCAGCAGCCAAGATTGGGCAAAGGGGCTCCACGAGCAGTACTTC
CASSQDWAKGLHEQYF
>TRBD1|TRBJ2-7|.|TRBV5-1
TGCGCCAGCAGCTTGTTCCCAGGGGGCGAGGACGAGCAGTACTTC
CASSLFPGGEDEQYF
>TRBD2|TRBJ2-7|.|TRBV7-9
TGTGCCAGCAGCAGGGGACTAGCGGGTTTTGACGCCTACGAGCAGTACTTC
CASSRGLAGFDAYEQYF
>.|TRBJ2-2|.|TRBV13
TGTGCCAGCAGCTTTTCTGGGGGCACCGGGGAGCTGTTTTTT
CASSFSGGTGELFF
>.|TRBJ1-4|.|TRBV2
TGTGCCAGCAGTGCATACGGGCATGCAACTAATGAAAAACTGTTTTTT
CASSAYGHATNEKLFF
>TRBD1|TRBJ1-6|.|TRBV28
TGTGCCAGCAGTTTATGGAGGGCAGGGGGCCAATCACCCCTCCACTTT
CASSLWRAGGQSPLHF
>.|TRBJ1-5|.|TRBV30
TGTGCCTGGAGTGTACAGGGCTTAGGACAGCCCCAGCATTTT
CAWSVQGLGQPQHF
>.|TRBJ1-1|.|TRBV27
TGTGCCAGCAGCCCAGGACGAAAAACTGAAGCTTTCTTT
CASSPGRKTEAFF
>.|TRBJ2-7|.|TRBV7-9
TGTGCCAGCAGCCCGGAGCAGTTTGACGGGAGAGGCGAGCAGTACTTC
CASSPEQFDGRGEQYF
>TRBD1|TRBJ1-3|.|TRBV5-6
TGTGCCAGCAGCTTACCAGGGGGTGGAAACACCATATATTTT
CASSLPGGGNTIYF
>.|TRBJ2-7|.|TRBV7-9
TGTGCCAGCAGCTCCCCGATGGGGGTCCAGCACTACGAGCAGTACTTC
CASSSPMGVQHYEQYF
>TRBD2|TRBJ2-7|once|TRBV7-8
TGTGCCAGCAGCATTAGCGGGAGAGGCTACGAGCAGTACTTC
CASSISGRGYEQYF
>.|TRBJ2-7|.|TRBV5-1
TGCGCCAGCAGCCCGGATTTCGAAGGGGTTTGGTACGAGCAGTACTTC
CASSPDFEGVWYEQYF
>.|TRBJ1-1|.|TRBV5-8
TGTGCCAGCAGCTTGGCTCCGGGGATTGGGACTGAAGCTTTCTTT
CASSLAPGIGTEAFF
>TRBD1|TRBJ1-3|once|TRBV28
TGTGCCAGCACTGAGGGGGCCGGAAACACCATATATTTT
CASTEGAGNTIYF
>.|TRBJ2-5|.|TRBV27
TGTGCCAGCAGCCTAGAATTTGGGGGTTGGGAGACCCAGTACTTC
CASSLEFGGWETQYF
>.|TRBJ2-3|once|TRBV27
TGTGCCAGCAGGCGCATTGGAGAGAGCACAGATACGCAGTATTTT
CASRRIGESTDTQYF
>TRBD1|TRBJ2-7|.|TRBV5-1
TGCGCCAGCAGCCCCCGGGACAGGCACTCCTACGAGCAGTACTTC
CASSPRDRHSYEQYF
>.|TRBJ1-2|.|TRBV25-1
TGTGCCAGCAGTGAATGGGAAACAGGGACTAACTATGGCTACACCTTC
CASSEWETGTNYGYTF
>.|TRBJ2-7|.|TRBV13
TGTGCCAGCAGCTTAGGATCTTCCTACGAGCAGTACTTC
CASSLGSSYEQYF
>.|TRBJ2-7|once|TRBV7-9
TGTGCCAGCAGTTCGACCTACGAGCAGTACTTC
CASSSTYEQYF
>.|TRBJ1-1|.|TRBV27
TGTGCCAGCACGGCGGGTGGAGGGACTAACACTGAAGCTTTCTTT
CASTAGGGTNTEAFF
>TRBD1|TRBJ1-1|.|TRBV7-6
TGTGCCAGCAGCCCCCTCGGGACAGGGGAGGGGAAAGCTTTCTTT
CASSPLGTGEGKAFF
>TRBD2|TRBJ2-2|.|TRBV7-2
TGTGCCAGCAGCTTGGACCGACGGACTAGCGGGAGGGAGCTGTTTTTT
CASSLDRRTSGRELFF
>TRBD1|TRBJ1-2|.|TRBV5-6
TGTGCCAGCAGCTTGGCACAGGGGTTGAGCTATGGCTACACCTTC
CASSLAQGLSYGYTF
>.|TRBJ1-5|.|TRBV19
TGTGCCAGTCGGCAGGGCGGTCAGCCCCAGCATTTT
CASRQGGQPQHF
>.|TRBJ2-7|once|TRBV5-8
TGTGCCAGCAGCATAAGACAGGATTCCTACGAGCAGTACTTC
CASSIRQDSYEQYF
>TRBD1|TRBJ1-4|.|TRBV25-1
TGTGCCAGCACGGGACAGGGTTATAATGAAAAACTGTTTTTT
CASTGQGYNEKLFF
>TRBD2|TRBJ2-4|few|TRBV6-7
TGTGCCAGCAGTTTCCGCCTTAAAGGTAGCGGGTTTGTGAACATTCAGTACTTC
CASSFRLKGSGFVNIQYF
>.|TRBJ1-1|.|TRBV6-6
TGTGCCAGCAGTTATGGGCAGAACACTGAAGCTTTCTTT
CASSYGQNTEAFF
>.|TRBJ1-1|.|TRBV10-1
TGCGCCAGCAGTGAAGATGGAAACCTTGAAGCTTTCTTT
CASSEDGNLEAFF
>TRBD1|TRBJ2-7|.|TRBV7-6
TGTGCCAGCAGCTTAGAAGCGGGACAGGGTGCCTACGAGCAGTACTTC
CASSLEAGQGAYEQYF
>.|TRBJ1-5|.|TRBV18
TGTGCCAGCTCACCTCTTACGGCCGTGAGTTGGCCCCAGCATTTT
CASSPLTAVSWPQHF
>.|TRBJ1-2|.|TRBV5-6
TGTGCCAGCAGCTTGGTAGAGGGGGTGAACTATGGCTACACCTTC
CASSLVEGVNYGYTF
>.|TRBJ1-4|.|TRBV5-4
TGTGCCAGCAGCTTGGCCACAGAAATCGGAGGCGAAAAACTGTTTTTT
CASSLATEIGGEKLFF
>.|TRBJ2-7|.|TRBV5-6
TGTGCCAGCAGCTTGGAGGGGCTTCTGTTCTACGAGCAGTACTTC
CASSLEGLLFYEQYF